This T cell receptor (beta chain) appears in the sequencing data of a study of naive CD8 T cells in extremely preterm neonates (dated by TCRdb to 2017 to 2019). Some background on the complete study: An age range of 25-50 years is given for the adult participants in the abstract, whereas a range of 20-50 years is given in the methods. Sorted naive CD8+ T cells from four age groups (extremely preterm neonates, term neonates, young children and adults) were used in the study to compare TCRbeta CDR3 repertoires. General conclusions and limits of the study: Preterm CDR3s were shorter, with fewer N additions and less junctional trimming, and were closer to germline than those of older groups. The proportion of shared CDR3 nucleotide sequences was higher in preterm neonates (around 2.7%) than in term neonates (approximately 0.4%), young children (about 0.03%) and adults (approximately 0.01%). Compared with all other age groups, preterm neonates showed significantly lower iChao1 richness (p < 0.05) along with an even clone distribution, indicating a less rich repertoire. Prospective longitudinal studies of preterm and term neonates were called for by the authors so that T cell development could be tracked within individuals. The authors noted a small sample size and variable productive template counts among preterm samples as limitations.

Of note for this clone: Its cognate antigen has yet to be identified. One base away there is no much larger clone; base qualities are not given.

The peripheral blood donors were five healthy children aged roughly 15-56 months who were having elective routine surgery, plus five healthy nonsmoking adults. The adult controls were healthy nonsmokers aged roughly 20-55 years, with a median age of roughly 42 years. A FACSAria III cell sorter was used to sort live, Annexin V-negative naive CD8+ T cells (CD3+CD8+CD45RA+CCR7+). Per sample, between roughly 19,000 and 100,000 naive CD8+ T cells were obtained by sorting. Mononuclear cells were isolated from diluted blood by Ficoll-Paque density gradient centrifugation. Before sorting, mononuclear cells were cryopreserved in 10% DMSO with about 90% FBS and kept in long-term storage at -150 degrees C. Annexin V and antibodies against CD3, CD8, CCR7 and CD45RA were used to stain the thawed cells. The DNeasy Blood and Tissue Kit was used to extract genomic DNA from snap-frozen pellets of sorted cells. The CDR3, cysteine through phenylalanine, is 21 amino acids long. Only the CDR3 DNA stays, 63 bases, in frame from base 1.

A two-step, bias-controlled multiplex PCR was used to amplify TCRbeta CDR3 regions from genomic DNA. Primers specific for every TRBV and TRBJ gene segment were used in the multiplex PCR. The immunoSEQ Assay was used to generate TCRbeta repertoire data. Concerning the study's data processing: To merge closely related sequences, reads went through filtering and clustering using a relative-frequency ratio and a modified nearest-neighbor algorithm. IMGT annotation was followed for the assignment of V, D and J genes to CDR3 sequences. Template counts were corrected for PCR amplification bias by normalization and were quantified against synthetic TCR CDR3 analog sequences. Only unique productive sequences, that is, in-frame CDR3 sequences lacking stop codons, were included in the analyses. The immunoSEQ Analyzer software was used to calculate iChao1 richness and clonality, with clonality defined as 1 minus Pielou's evenness. JMP was used for statistical testing, with Student's t-test or a non-parametric test applied depending on Shapiro-Wilk normality results. Held by TCRdb, this immuneACCESS table contains in-frame sequences only and omits some clones. Under half of the omission traces to an unresolved V gene where checked; the cause of the rest is unknown. V, J and clone size are those of that table, while D and trimming were read from the DNA. The sample table holds several thousand clones, of which approximately 97% were seen once. Around 2.8% of the sample belongs to the ten largest clones.

This chain joins TRBV21-1 to TRBJ1-3; TRBD1 is the table's D call and was not checked against the DNA. TRBV21-1 is a known pseudogene. The clonotype was recovered from a human donor in good health. Input material: naive CD8+ T cells from blood. The CDR3 is CASSKGIRCPLNRVGGNTIYF. The DNA sequence follows: TGTGCCAGCAGCAAAGGTATTCGGTGCCCCTTGAACAGGGTGGGCGGAAACACCATATATTTT.